The 5 T cell receptor beta chains presented below share a single source sample, sequenced in a study of blood T cell repertoires in COVID-19. Here immunoSEQ multiplex PCR was the method, and the copy in TCRdb shows in-frame clones only, minus some. The sample lists over 200,000 clones, 84% occurring once. The specimen sequenced was PBMCs or T cells enriched from blood (not recorded which). These receptors were collected from a woman aged 40 to 50 who had recovered from COVID-19.

The rearrangement links TRBV30 to TRBJ1-5; 9 nucleotides agree with TRBD1. There are 16 residues in the CDR3. Germline values: CDR1 GTSNPN, CDR2 SVGIG (reference sequence). V was clipped by 3 bases and J by 5 bases; unmatched bases: 11. The CDR3 loop is CAWSGSRTGADQPQHF. CDR3 nucleotides: TGTGCCTGGAGCGGGTCCAGGACAGGGGCTGATCAGCCCCAGCATTTT.

This chain joins TRBV5-6 and TRBJ1-1; TRBD1 agrees at 9 bases. Losses at the gene ends were 5 bases for V and 4 bases for J; bases not matched to a gene: 6. The germline V gene has CDR1 SGHDT and CDR2 YYEEEE. This CDR3 is built from 14 residues. The CDR3 is CASRRRTGVTEAFF. The CDR3 nucleotides read TGTGCCAGCAGGCGAAGGACAGGGGTCACTGAAGCTTTCTTT.

This sequence joins TRBV11-2 and TRBJ1-1; D is possibly TRBD1 (6 bases). The length of the CDR3 is 18 residues. CDR1 is SGHAT and CDR2 is FQNNGV in the germline V gene. Deletions cut 0 bases from V and 1 base from J, with 18 bases between. The CDR3: CASSLDNYGGQENTEAFF. CDR3 sequence (DNA): TGTGCCAGCAGCTTAGATAACTACGGGGGGCAGGAGAACACTGAAGCTTTCTTT. The variable domain in full, with the rest retrieved from reference TRBV11-2 and TRBJ1-1, is EAGVAQSPRYKIIEKRQSVAFWCNPISGHATLYWYQQILGQGPKLLIQFQNNGVVDDSQLPKDRFSAERLKGVDSTLKIQPAKLEDSAVYLCASSLDNYGGQENTEAFFGQGTRLTVV.

The chain combines TRBV30 with TRBJ2-5, with D tentatively TRBD1 (5 bases). CDR3 size: 14 residues. Trimming left V 1 base short and J 5 bases short, with 14 bases between. Germline CDR1 is GTSNPN and CDR2 is SVGIG (reference sequence). The CDR3 DNA reads as TGTGCCTGGAGTGGGGGCAGGGTAGGGGAGACCCAGTACTTC. Protein sequence: CAWSGGRVGETQYF. Filled out from reference TRBV30 and TRBJ2-5, the complete variable domain reads SQTIHQWPATLVQPVGSPLSLECTVEGTSNPNLYWYRQAAGRGLQLLFYSVGIGQISSEVPQNLSASRPQDRQFILSSKKLLLSDSGFYLCAWSGGRVGETQYFGPGTRLLVL.

This clone was picked up one time. CDR3 loop: CASSQDYRAAGYTF. CDR3 bases: TGTGCCAGCAGCCAAGATTACAGGGCTGCTGGCTACACCTTC. This chain uses TRBV3-1 (or the pseudogene TRBV3-2) with TRBJ1-2; D is perhaps TRBD1 (6 bases). Looked up from germline, CDR1 is LGHDT and CDR2 is YNNKEL (reference sequence). The CDR3 contains 14 residues. Trimming shortened V by 0 bases and J by 7 bases, and 12 bases separated the two germline ends.